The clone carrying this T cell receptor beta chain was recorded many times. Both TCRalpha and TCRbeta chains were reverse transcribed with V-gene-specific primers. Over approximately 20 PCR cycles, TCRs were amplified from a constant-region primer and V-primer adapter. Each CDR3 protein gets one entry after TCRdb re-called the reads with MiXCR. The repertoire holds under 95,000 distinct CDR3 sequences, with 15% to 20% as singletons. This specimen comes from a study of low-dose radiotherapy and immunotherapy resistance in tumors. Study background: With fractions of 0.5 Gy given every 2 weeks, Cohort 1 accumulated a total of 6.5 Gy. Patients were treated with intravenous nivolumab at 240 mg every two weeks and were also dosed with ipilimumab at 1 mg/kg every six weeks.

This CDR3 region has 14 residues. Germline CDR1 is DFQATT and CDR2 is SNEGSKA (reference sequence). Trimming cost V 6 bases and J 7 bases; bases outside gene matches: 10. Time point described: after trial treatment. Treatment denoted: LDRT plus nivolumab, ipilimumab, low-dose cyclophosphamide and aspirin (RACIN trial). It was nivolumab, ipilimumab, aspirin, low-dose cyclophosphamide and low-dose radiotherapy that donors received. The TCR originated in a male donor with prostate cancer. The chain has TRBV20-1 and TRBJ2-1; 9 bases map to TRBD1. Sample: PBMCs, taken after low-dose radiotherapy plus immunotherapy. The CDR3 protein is CSALQGALGNEQFF. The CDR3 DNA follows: TGCAGTGCATTACAGGGGGCCTTAGGTAATGAGCAGTTCTTC.